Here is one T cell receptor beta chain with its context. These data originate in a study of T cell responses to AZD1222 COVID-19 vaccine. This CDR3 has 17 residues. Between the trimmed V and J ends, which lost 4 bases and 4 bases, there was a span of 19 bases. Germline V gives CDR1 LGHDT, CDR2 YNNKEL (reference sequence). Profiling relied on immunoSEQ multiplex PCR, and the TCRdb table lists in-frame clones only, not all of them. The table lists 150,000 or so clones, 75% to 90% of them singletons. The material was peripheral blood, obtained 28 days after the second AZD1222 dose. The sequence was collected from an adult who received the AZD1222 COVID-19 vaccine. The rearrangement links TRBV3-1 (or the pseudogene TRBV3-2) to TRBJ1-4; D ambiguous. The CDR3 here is CASSRSLAGIHNEKLFF. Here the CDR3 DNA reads TGTGCCAGCAGCCGAAGCCTGGCGGGTATTCATAATGAAAAACTGTTTTTT.